These 2 T cell receptor beta chains originate from one sample sequenced in a study of cytomegalovirus exposure and HLA in healthy donors. 13 Jbeta primers and 60 Vbeta primers were used for the PCR. Sequenced by immunoSEQ multiplex PCR; TCRdb stores in-frame clones only, minus some. This table has a few hundred thousand clones, more than 80% appearing once. The source material was PBMCs. These receptors were obtained from a young man in good health and CMV-seronegative.

The genes are TRBV27 and TRBJ2-5; 9 bases fit TRBD2. V gave up 1 base and J gave up 2 bases; unmatched junction bases: 20. CDR1 and CDR2 from the germline V gene are MNHEY and SMNVEV (reference sequence). The CDR3 runs 21 residues. CDR3 residues: CASSLFFQPGLAGIQQETQYF. CDR3 sequence (DNA): TGTGCCAGCAGTTTATTTTTCCAACCCGGGCTAGCGGGGATACAACAAGAGACCCAGTACTTC.

V usage is TRBV7-9 and J usage is TRBJ2-2; D unresolved. CDR3 size: 12 residues. With 5 bases removed from V and 5 bases from J, the gap between germline ends came to 6 bases. Looked up from germline, CDR1 is SEHNR and CDR2 is FQNEAQ (reference sequence). CDR3: CASSRVTGELFF. The CDR3 nucleotides are TGTGCCAGCAGCCGGGTAACCGGGGAGCTGTTTTTT.